What follows is one T cell receptor beta chain and its context. Its antigen is still unknown. Sequencing libraries for TCR beta were prepared with iRepertoire HTBI primers and Arm-PCR of CDR3 regions. TCRdb processed the multiplex PCR reads anew with MiXCR; each CDR3 protein has one entry. The table shows around 450,000 distinct CDR3 sequences, with about 15% occurring only once. The data are from a study of regulatory T cells in long-lasting Graves disease. CDR3 length: 17 residues. Germline-derived CDR1 and CDR2 are LGHNA and YNFKEQ. V was clipped by 3 bases and J by 5 bases; unmatched bases: 12. General observations from the study: Persistent disease was associated with favored TRBV28 usage and with favored use of TRBJ1-2 and TRBJ2-5.

The time point here: newly diagnosed GD, antithyroid drugs for less than 3 months. Isolated PBMC RNA provided the starting material for the TCR library. This sample also appeared in a second study, on T cells in Graves' hyperthyroidism and ophthalmopathy. That paper states: RT-PCR in the first round (using the HTBI primer set) targeted the TCR CDR3.

The material was peripheral blood mononuclear cells (PBMCs), obtained at new diagnosis, from a patient treated with antithyroid drugs. This chain links TRBV4-2 with TRBJ2-2; 7 positions match TRBD2. The receptor was isolated from a woman aged 25-40 years with Graves disease. The CDR3: CASSQDGGDRETGELFF. The CDR3 coding sequence is TGTGCCAGCAGCCAGGATGGGGGGGATAGGGAAACCGGGGAGCTGTTTTTT.